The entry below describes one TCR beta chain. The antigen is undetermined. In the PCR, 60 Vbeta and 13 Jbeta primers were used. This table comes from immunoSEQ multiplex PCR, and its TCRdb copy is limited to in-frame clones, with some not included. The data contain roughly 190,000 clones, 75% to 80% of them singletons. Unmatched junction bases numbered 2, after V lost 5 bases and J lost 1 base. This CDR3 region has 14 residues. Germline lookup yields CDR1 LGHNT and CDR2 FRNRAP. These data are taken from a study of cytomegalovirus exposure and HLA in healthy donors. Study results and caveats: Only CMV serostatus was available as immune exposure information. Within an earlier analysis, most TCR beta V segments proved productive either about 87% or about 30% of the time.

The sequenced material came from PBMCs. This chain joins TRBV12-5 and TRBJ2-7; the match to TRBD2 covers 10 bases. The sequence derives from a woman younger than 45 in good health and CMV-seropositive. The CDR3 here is CASGLAGDSYEQYF. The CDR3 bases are TGTGCTAGTGGTCTAGCGGGAGATTCCTACGAGCAGTACTTC.